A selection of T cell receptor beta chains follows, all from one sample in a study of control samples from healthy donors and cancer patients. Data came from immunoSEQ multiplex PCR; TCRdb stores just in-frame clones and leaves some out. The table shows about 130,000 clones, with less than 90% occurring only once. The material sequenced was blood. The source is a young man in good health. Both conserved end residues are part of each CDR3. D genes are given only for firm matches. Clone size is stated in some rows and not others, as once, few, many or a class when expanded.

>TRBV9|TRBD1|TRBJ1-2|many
TGTGCCAGCACCCCTACGAGACAGGGGTATGGCTACACCTTC
CASTPTRQGYGYTF
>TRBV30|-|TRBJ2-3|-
TGTGCCTGGAGTGTAAGGGAGAGGAGCACAGATACGCAGTATTTT
CAWSVRERSTDTQYF
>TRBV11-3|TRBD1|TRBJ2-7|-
TGTGCCAGCAGCCCTGGGACAGGGAAGATTGAGTACTTC
CASSPGTGKIEYF
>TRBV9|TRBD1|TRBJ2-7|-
TGTGCCAGCAGCGCCCGACAGGGGCCCTACGAGCAGTACTTC
CASSARQGPYEQYF
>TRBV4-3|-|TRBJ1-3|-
TGCGCCAGCAGCCCAGAACGGACCTACTCTGGAAACACCATATATTTT
CASSPERTYSGNTIYF
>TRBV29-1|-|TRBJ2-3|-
TGCAGCGTTAGCGGATCACACACAGATACGCAGTATTTT
CSVSGSHTDTQYF
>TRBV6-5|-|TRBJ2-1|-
TGTGCCAGCAGTTACTCGGAGGGGGCGCGAAGGCATGAGCAGTTCTTC
CASSYSEGARRHEQFF
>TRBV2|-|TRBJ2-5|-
TGTGCCAGCAGAGAAGAGACCCAGTACTTC
CASREETQYF
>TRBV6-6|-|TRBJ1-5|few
TGTGCCAGCAGAACAAGAACAGGGAGGTTTAATCAGCCCCAGCATTTT
CASRTRTGRFNQPQHF
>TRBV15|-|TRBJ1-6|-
TGTGCCACCAGCAGAGACCTAACAGCCTCCAAAGTTTCGAGCCTCCACTTT
CATSRDLTASKVSSLHF
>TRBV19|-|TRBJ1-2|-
TGTGCCAGTAGTACCCCCGACCGAATACATGGCTACACCTTC
CASSTPDRIHGYTF
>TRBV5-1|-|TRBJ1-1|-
TGCGCCAGCAGCTTGGACGGACGGGGGGTGGGAAACACTGAAGCTTTCTTT
CASSLDGRGVGNTEAFF
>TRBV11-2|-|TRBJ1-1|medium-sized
TGTGCCAGCAGCTTGGACGGTATGAACACTGAAGCTTTCTTT
CASSLDGMNTEAFF
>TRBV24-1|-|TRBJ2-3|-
TGTGCCACCAGTGATGGGCCCGAGTATACGCAGTATTTT
CATSDGPEYTQYF
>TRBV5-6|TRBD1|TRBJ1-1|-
TGTGCCAGCAGCATTGGGGACAGGGGACCTGAAGCTTTCTTT
CASSIGDRGPEAFF
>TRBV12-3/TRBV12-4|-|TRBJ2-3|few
TGTGCCAGCAGCGAGGGACTTGACGATACGCAGTATTTT
CASSEGLDDTQYF
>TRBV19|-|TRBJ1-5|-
TGTGCCAGTAGTGACGAGGGAGGACAGCCCCAGCATTTT
CASSDEGGQPQHF
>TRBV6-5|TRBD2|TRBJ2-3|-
TGTGCCAGCACCCTTAGCGGGGCAATCACAGATACGCAGTATTTT
CASTLSGAITDTQYF
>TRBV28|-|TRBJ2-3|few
TGTGCCAGCAGTTTATGGGGCCTCCAGGCCACAGATACGCAGTATTTT
CASSLWGLQATDTQYF
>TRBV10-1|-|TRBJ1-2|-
TGCGCCAGCAGTGAGGACAGGCTCTATGGCTACACCTTC
CASSEDRLYGYTF
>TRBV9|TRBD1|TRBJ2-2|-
TGTGCCAGCAGCGCCTTAGGGGGCAGGGTTACCGGGGAGCTGTTTTTT
CASSALGGRVTGELFF
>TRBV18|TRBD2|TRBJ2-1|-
TGTGCCAGCTCACTTGGACTAGCGGGATTCTACAATGAGCAGTTCTTC
CASSLGLAGFYNEQFF
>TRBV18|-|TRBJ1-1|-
TGTGCCAGCTCACCAGGGACCGAGAACACTGAAGCTTTCTTT
CASSPGTENTEAFF
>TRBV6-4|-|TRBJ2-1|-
TGTGCCAGCAGTGACTCGGGGCACAATGAGCAGTTCTTC
CASSDSGHNEQFF
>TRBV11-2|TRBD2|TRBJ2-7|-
TGTGCCAGCAGCTTGGAACTAGCGGGAGGCTCCTACGAGCAGTACTTC
CASSLELAGGSYEQYF
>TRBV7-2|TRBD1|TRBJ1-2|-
TGTGCCAGCAGCTATCAGTGGACAGGAGCCTCCTATGGCTACACCTTC
CASSYQWTGASYGYTF
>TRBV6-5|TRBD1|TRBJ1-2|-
TGTGCCAGTTCCGGATTGGGACAGAACTATGGCTACACCTTC
CASSGLGQNYGYTF
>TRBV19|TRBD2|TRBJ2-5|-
TGTGCCAGTAGTACTCCGGGAGGGGAGACCCAGTACTTC
CASSTPGGETQYF
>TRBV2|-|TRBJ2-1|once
TGTGCCAGCAGTGAAGACGCGGTTATGAGGCTAGCGGAGGGGGATGAGCAGTTCTTC
CASSEDAVMRLAEGDEQFF
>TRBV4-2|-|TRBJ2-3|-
TGTGCCAGCAGCCAAAGTTTAAGCGGTTTCACAGATACGCAGTATTTT
CASSQSLSGFTDTQYF
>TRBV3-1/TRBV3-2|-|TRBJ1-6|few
TGTGCCAGCAGCCGCCGTAGGGGGATTGGGAATTCACCCCTCCACTTT
CASSRRRGIGNSPLHF
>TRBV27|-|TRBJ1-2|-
TGTGCCAGCAGTTTAGGTTTAGGGAACTATGGCTACACCTTC
CASSLGLGNYGYTF
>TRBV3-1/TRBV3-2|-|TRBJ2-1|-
TGTGCCAGCAGCCAAACCTATCTAGCGTACAATGAGCAGTTCTTC
CASSQTYLAYNEQFF
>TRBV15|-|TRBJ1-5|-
TGTGCCACCAGCAGAGATCTCGTGAACTTCAATCAGCCCCAGCATTTT
CATSRDLVNFNQPQHF
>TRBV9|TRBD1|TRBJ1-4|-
TGTGCCAGCAGTGTTACCGGGACAGAAAAGGAAAAACTGTTTTTT
CASSVTGTEKEKLFF
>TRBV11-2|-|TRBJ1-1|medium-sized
TGTGCCAGCAGCGCTTACTATGGGAACACTGAAGCTTTCTTT
CASSAYYGNTEAFF
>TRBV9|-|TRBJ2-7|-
TGTGCCAGCAGCGTAGGTGGGGATAATTCCTACGAGCAGTACTTC
CASSVGGDNSYEQYF
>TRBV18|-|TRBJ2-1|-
TGTGCCAGCTCACCACCCAGCTCCTACAATGAGCAGTTCTTC
CASSPPSSYNEQFF
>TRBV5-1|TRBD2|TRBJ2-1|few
TGCGCCAGCAGCTTGGGTAGTAGCGGGAGTACCTACAATGAGCAGTTCTTC
CASSLGSSGSTYNEQFF
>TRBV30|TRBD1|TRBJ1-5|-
TGTGCCTGGAGTTCAGGACAGGGTAGTCAGCCCCAGCATTTT
CAWSSGQGSQPQHF
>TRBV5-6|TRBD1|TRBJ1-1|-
TGTGCCAGCAGCTCACCTTTAGACAGGGAGACTGAAGCTTTCTTT
CASSSPLDRETEAFF
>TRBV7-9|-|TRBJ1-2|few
TGTGCCAGCAGCCCGCGGGAGTCTGGCTACACCTTC
CASSPRESGYTF